Presented here are 11 T cell receptor beta chains from one specimen sequenced in a study of cytomegalovirus exposure and HLA in healthy donors. The PCR had 60 Vbeta and 13 Jbeta primers. The data were produced by immunoSEQ multiplex PCR, yet TCRdb's version contains in-frame clones alone and is incomplete. This table holds about 160,000 clones, 75% to 80% found once. The specimen was PBMCs. The origin of the receptors is a middle-aged woman in good health and CMV-seronegative.

This sequence joins TRBV28 and TRBJ1-2; D perhaps matches TRBD1 (5 bases). V lost 6 bases and J 7 bases, leaving 15 bases between the germline ends. From germline, CDR1 is MDHEN and CDR2 SYDVKM. The CDR3 runs 13 residues. The CDR3 spells CASRLSGGGGYTF. The DNA for the CDR3 is TGTGCCAGCAGACTATCTGGGGGAGGTGGCTACACCTTC.

This chain joins TRBV6-1 and TRBJ1-2; D gene unclear. Trimming removed 7 bases from V and 3 bases from J, with 15 bases in between. In germline, CDR1 is MNHNS, CDR2 SASEGT. The CDR3 loop spans 14 amino acids. CDR3 sequence: CASTSQNRDYGYTF. The CDR3 region has the DNA TGTGCCAGCACTTCACAGAACCGAGACTATGGCTACACCTTC.

The CDR3 is CASRGTNEDGYTF. The CDR3 DNA sequence: TGTGCCAGCAGAGGGACAAACGAAGATGGCTACACCTTC. The gene calls are TRBV6-5 and TRBJ1-2; D is perhaps TRBD1 (6 bases). Trimming cost V 6 bases and J 6 bases, with 14 bases left between them. This CDR3 region has 13 residues. The V gene's germline CDR1 is MNHEY and CDR2 SVGAGI.

The chain is built from TRBV25-1 and TRBJ1-2; weak D call: TRBD1 (6 bases). There are 14 residues in the CDR3. V was pared by 7 bases and J by 7 bases, with 19 bases between. Looked up from germline, CDR1 is MGHDK and CDR2 is SYGVNS. For the CDR3, the DNA is TGTGCCAGCACCACCCTGGGGGGGCAGGGTGGCTACACCTTC. This encodes CASTTLGGQGGYTF.

The chain combines TRBV5-1 with TRBJ2-5, with a possible D match to TRBD1 (8 bases). Trimming stripped 4 bases from V and 3 bases from J, with 13 bases between. The CDR3 sequence is 14 residues long. CDR1 is SGHRS and CDR2 is YFSETQ in the germline V gene. CDR3: CASSSGTGEETQYF. The CDR3 DNA sequence: TGCGCCAGCAGCAGCGGGACAGGAGAAGAGACCCAGTACTTC.

This clone was seen a few times. The chain carries TRBV5-4 and TRBJ2-1; 13 bases map to TRBD2. Looked up from germline, CDR1 is SGHNT and CDR2 is YYREEE (reference sequence). The CDR3 loop spans 14 amino acids. V was pared by 0 bases and J by 14 bases, with 5 bases of the junction left unmatched. CDR3 nucleotide sequence: TGTGCCAGCAGCTTGGCACTAGCGGGGGGGCAGGAGTTCTTC. It translates to CASSLALAGGQEFF.

The chain joins TRBV5-1 to TRBJ2-5; 9 nucleotides match TRBD2. The CDR3 loop spans 14 amino acids. The germline gives CDR1 SGHRS, CDR2 YFSETQ. J gave up 2 bases and V 5 bases, and 4 bases lay outside the gene matches. The CDR3 nucleotides read TGCGCCAGCAGGCCCCTAGCGGGGCAAGAGACCCAGTACTTC. Its translation is CASRPLAGQETQYF.

J is TRBJ2-3 and V is TRBV7-2, with D possibly TRBD2 on 7 matching bases. The V and J ends lost 0 bases and 6 bases respectively, with 19 bases between them. Germline assignment: CDR1 SGHTA and CDR2 FQGNSA. This CDR3 spans 17 amino acids. The CDR3 protein is CASSLATAGAPQDTQYF. CDR3 DNA sequence: TGTGCCAGCAGCTTAGCGACGGCGGGGGCCCCCCAGGATACGCAGTATTTT.

The chain recombines TRBV9 with TRBJ1-5; tentatively, D is TRBD1 (5 bases). V was cut by 2 bases and J by 7 bases, with 13 bases left in between. Germline values: CDR1 SGDLS, CDR2 YYNGEE. The CDR3 spans 14 residues. DNA for the CDR3: TGTGCCAGCAGCGTCAGGGTAGAGAGGCAGCCCCAGCATTTT. Encoded protein: CASSVRVERQPQHF.

The genes are TRBV6-5 and TRBJ2-7; 8 bases match TRBD2. Per the germline V gene, CDR1 is MNHEY and CDR2 is SVGAGI. This CDR3 contains 15 residues. J lost 0 bases, V lost 6 bases, and 7 bases had no gene match. CDR3 region: CASRRTSFSSYEQYF. The DNA for the CDR3 is TGTGCCAGCAGAAGGACTAGCTTCAGCTCCTACGAGCAGTACTTC.

In DNA form, the CDR3 reads TGTGCCAGCAGCTCGACCCCGCGGACACCCTACGAGCAGTACTTC. Translation gives CASSSTPRTPYEQYF. This chain links TRBV7-9 with TRBJ2-5, with a possible D match to TRBD1 (5 bases). The assigned J gene may be wrong: the sequence end matches TRBJ2-7 better. Looked up from germline, CDR1 is SEHNR and CDR2 is FQNEAQ (reference sequence). CDR3 length: 15 residues.